The 29 T cell receptor beta chains in this list originate from one sample, sequenced in a study of blood T cell repertoires in COVID-19. The data were produced by immunoSEQ multiplex PCR, yet TCRdb's version contains in-frame clones alone and is incomplete. The sample lists some 250,000 clones, about 86% occurring once. The sequenced material came from peripheral blood. Source of these receptors: a man under 40 with active or convalescent COVID-19.

The chain couples TRBV3-1 (or the pseudogene TRBV3-2) to TRBJ1-1, with 9 bases identical to TRBD1. After removal of 6 bases from V and 1 base from J, the junction contained 6 bases not matched to a gene. The CDR3 is 15 residues long. Per germline, CDR1 LGHDT and CDR2 YNNKEL (reference sequence). In DNA, the CDR3 is TGTGCCAGCAGGGACAGGGGCGGCGGGAACACTGAAGCTTTCTTT. Protein product: CASRDRGGGNTEAFF.

The rearrangement uses TRBV30 and TRBJ1-3; D is ambiguous. The CDR3 totals 15 residues. V lost 8 bases to trimming and J lost 3 bases, with 20 bases between them. CDR1 is GTSNPN, CDR2 SVGIG, per germline (reference sequence). The CDR3 here is CAGKAGRAGGNTIYF. The CDR3 coding sequence is TGTGCCGGAAAGGCGGGGAGGGCGGGTGGAAACACCATATATTTT.

CDR3 amino acids: CASSFDRGQETQYF. Written as DNA, the CDR3 is TGTGCCAGCAGCTTCGACAGGGGACAAGAGACCCAGTACTTC. The chain links TRBV5-4 to TRBJ2-5; TRBD1 matches at 8 bases. Trimming took 2 bases from V and 2 from J; bases not matched to a gene: 2. The germline V gene encodes CDR1 SGHNT and CDR2 YYREEE (reference sequence). The CDR3 is 14 amino acids. Using reference TRBV5-4 and TRBJ2-5 for the parts outside the CDR3, the full variable domain is ETGVTQSPTHLIKTRGQQVTLRCSSQSGHNTVSWYQQALGQGPQFIFQYYREEENGRGNFPPRFSGLQFPNYSSELNVNALELDDSALYLCASSFDRGQETQYFGPGTRLLVL.

The CDR3 DNA reads TGTGCCAGCAGCCCCGACAGGGGGGGCTACGAGCAGTACTTC. Protein: CASSPDRGGYEQYF. This rearrangement joins TRBV6-5 to TRBJ2-7, with 9 positions matching TRBD1. After removal of 6 bases from V and 3 bases from J, the junction contained 6 bases not matched to a gene. The CDR3 is 14 residues long. Germline V CDR1 and CDR2: MNHEY, SVGAGI.

The chain is built from TRBV25-1 and TRBJ2-1; 7 bases match TRBD2. The CDR3 sequence is 15 residues long. Germline V lookup: CDR1 MGHDK, CDR2 SYGVNS. With 3 bases clipped from V and 9 bases from J, the junction kept 11 bases outside the gene matches. Written as DNA, the CDR3 is TGTGCCAGCAGTGATAAGCGGGGATCTTTTTTTGAGCAGTTCTTC. This encodes CASSDKRGSFFEQFF.

This chain uses TRBV4-1 with TRBJ1-5, with D maybe TRBD1 (6 bases). Trimming removed 0 bases from V and 4 bases from J, with 13 bases in between. The CDR3 contains 16 residues. Germline V gene data show CDR1 as MGHRA and CDR2 as YSYEKL. The CDR3, as DNA: TGCGCCAGCAGCCAAGACGGCGGACAGTTAAATCAGCCCCAGCATTTT. Protein sequence: CASSQDGGQLNQPQHF.

The chain couples TRBV19 to TRBJ2-7; possibly TRBD2 for D (5 bases). From germline, CDR1 is LNHDA and CDR2 SQIVND (reference sequence). With 3 bases removed from V and 0 bases from J, the gap between germline ends came to 9 bases. The CDR3 loop spans 14 amino acids. The CDR3, as DNA: TGTGCCAGTAGTATTAACGGGGTCTCCTACGAGCAGTACTTC. Amino acids: CASSINGVSYEQYF.

This clone appeared once. The chain uses TRBV19 and TRBJ1-1; D perhaps matches TRBD1 (5 bases). CDR3 length equals 14 residues. V lost 3 bases and J lost 6, with 14 bases in between. Germline V gene sequence: CDR1 LNHDA, CDR2 SQIVND (reference sequence). The CDR3 DNA reads as TGTGCCAGTAGTATGGGGGGGGTCCTCTCTGAAGCTTTCTTT. Translating gives CASSMGGVLSEAFF.

J is TRBJ1-1 and V is TRBV7-9, with a possible D match to TRBD1 (5 bases). The germline V and J ends were trimmed by 6 bases and 4 bases, with 15 bases remaining between them. Germline V gene data show CDR1 as SEHNR and CDR2 as FQNEAQ (reference sequence). The CDR3 is 14 residues long. The CDR3: CASRVGAEGTEAFF. CDR3 bases: TGTGCCAGCAGGGTAGGGGCGGAAGGCACTGAAGCTTTCTTT.

The chain links TRBV5-1 to TRBJ2-7; a weak D match, TRBD1 (6 bases). The CDR3 loop spans 15 amino acids. Germline CDR1 reads SGHRS; CDR2 reads YFSETQ. V lost 4 bases and J lost 0, with 14 bases in between. The CDR3 nucleotides read TGCGCCAGCAGCGAGACAGGCCAAGGCTCCTACGAGCAGTACTTC. Encoded protein: CASSETGQGSYEQYF.

This chain links TRBV4-2 with TRBJ1-1; weak D call: TRBD1 (5 bases). The V end lost 4 bases, the J end lost 5 bases, and 14 bases lay between the germline ends. CDR1 and CDR2 from the germline V gene are LGHNA and YNFKEQ. The CDR3 runs to 14 residues. CDR3 nucleotides: TGTGCCAGCAGCCTCGGCGGGACGGGGACTGAAGCTTTCTTT. It is translated as CASSLGGTGTEAFF.

This chain uses TRBV6-5 with TRBJ1-2; 11 bases fit TRBD1. The CDR3 has 14 amino acids. J lost 8 bases, V lost 3 bases, and 5 bases had no gene match. In germline, CDR1 is MNHEY, CDR2 SVGAGI. The CDR3 region has the DNA TGTGCCAGCAGTTATAGGACAGGGGGCATCGGCTACACCTTC. This gives the protein CASSYRTGGIGYTF.

This chain uses TRBV5-1 with TRBJ2-7; 9 nucleotides agree with TRBD2. The CDR3 is made up of 15 amino acids. CDR1 is SGHRS, CDR2 YFSETQ, per germline. Trimming removed 0 bases from V and 9 bases from J; junction bases left unmatched: 10. CDR3: CASSLDGTSTTRQYF. Written as DNA, the CDR3 is TGCGCCAGCAGCTTGGACGGGACTAGCACTACGAGGCAGTACTTC. The full variable domain, with the rest looked up from reference TRBV5-1 and TRBJ2-7, is KAGVTQTPRYLIKTRGQQVTLSCSPISGHRSVSWYQQTPGQGLQFLFEYFSETQRNKGNFPGRFSGRQFSNSRSEMNVSTLELGDSALYLCASSLDGTSTTRQYFGPGTRLTVT.

The chain is built from TRBV25-1 and TRBJ1-2; D is unclear. The germline V gene has CDR1 MGHDK and CDR2 SYGVNS. The CDR3 sequence is 12 residues long. Trimming took off 6 bases at V and 8 bases at J, with 13 bases between the two ends. The CDR3 nucleotides are TGTGCCAGCAGCGTGCCCCCTGGCGGCTACACCTTC. The encoded protein is CASSVPPGGYTF.

This chain links TRBV5-1 with TRBJ2-1; TRBD2 agrees at 13 bases. Germline assignment: CDR1 SGHRS and CDR2 YFSETQ. Unmatched junction bases numbered 3, after V lost 4 bases and J lost 5 bases. This CDR3 contains 15 residues. CDR3 DNA: TGCGCCAGCAGCGAGGGACTAGCGGGAAACAATGAGCAGTTCTTC. Translating gives CASSEGLAGNNEQFF.

The J gene is TRBJ2-2, the V gene TRBV27; 7 bases match TRBD1. Looked up from germline, CDR1 is MNHEY and CDR2 is SMNVEV (reference sequence). There are 14 residues in the CDR3. Trimming took 6 bases from V and 3 from J; bases not matched to a gene: 4. In DNA, the CDR3 is TGTGCCAGCAGGTTGGGACAGTACACCGGGGAGCTGTTTTTT. Its translation is CASRLGQYTGELFF.

The rearrangement links TRBV6-5 to TRBJ1-2, with a possible D match to TRBD1 (6 bases). V lost 8 bases to trimming and J lost 1 base, with 14 bases between them. CDR3 length equals 14 residues. Germline-derived CDR1 and CDR2 are MNHEY and SVGAGI. CDR3 amino acids: CASRRDTVNYGYTF. The CDR3 DNA follows: TGTGCCAGCCGCCGGGACACTGTTAACTATGGCTACACCTTC.

This rearrangement joins TRBV3-1 (or the pseudogene TRBV3-2) to TRBJ1-6, with a tentative D call TRBD1 (6 bases). The CDR3 loop spans 18 amino acids. With 0 bases removed from V and 0 bases from J, the gap between germline ends came to 12 bases. Germline V CDR1 and CDR2: LGHDT, YNNKEL (reference sequence). CDR3 DNA: TGTGCCAGCAGCCAAGATCTAGGACAGCGCTCCTATAATTCACCCCTCCACTTT. Residues: CASSQDLGQRSYNSPLHF.

The rearrangement uses TRBV24-1 and TRBJ2-2; 7 nucleotides align to TRBD2. CDR3 length: 16 residues. Germline values: CDR1 KGHDR, CDR2 SFDVKD. Unmatched junction bases numbered 5, after V lost 4 bases and J lost 1 base. CDR3 sequence (DNA): TGTGCCACCAGTGACCGGGACTACGGGAACACCGGGGAGCTGTTTTTT. Translating gives CATSDRDYGNTGELFF.

The V call is TRBV4-3, the J call TRBJ1-1; 7 nucleotides line up with TRBD1. CDR1 is LGHNA and CDR2 is YSLEER in the germline V gene. This CDR3 is 16 amino acids long. With 0 bases clipped from V and 11 bases from J, the junction kept 15 bases outside the gene matches. CDR3 bases: TGCGCCAGCAGCCAAGATTTCCGACAGGGAAATATTGGTGCTTTCTTT. It specifies CASSQDFRQGNIGAFF.

This clone was counted a few times. This chain uses TRBV6-2 or TRBV6-3 with TRBJ2-1, with TRBD2 identical over 10 bases. V dropped 4 bases and J dropped 6; count of bases not matched to a gene: 12. Germline CDR1 is MNHEY and CDR2 is SVGEGT. The CDR3 runs 17 residues. DNA of the CDR3: TGTGCCAGCAGTTTCGCATCAAGCGGGGGGGGACCCAATGAGCAGTTCTTC. This translates into CASSFASSGGGPNEQFF.

The chain recombines TRBV7-9 with TRBJ2-3; D not resolved. CDR3 length: 13 residues. CDR1 is SEHNR and CDR2 is FQNEAQ in the germline V gene (reference sequence). With 7 bases removed from V and 2 bases from J, the gap between germline ends came to 10 bases. The CDR3 nucleotides read TGTGCCAGCATGGAGCTGCACACAGATACGCAGTATTTT. This translates into CASMELHTDTQYF.

This clone was observed a single time. The chain joins TRBV9 to TRBJ2-7, with TRBD2 matching over 9 bases. Germline V lookup: CDR1 SGDLS, CDR2 YYNGEE. The CDR3 runs 16 residues. The J segment lost 3 bases and the V segment lost 0 bases, leaving 7 bases of the junction unmatched. The DNA for the CDR3 is TGTGCCAGCAGCGTAGAATTAACTAGCGGGTTCTACGAGCAGTACTTC. Its translation is CASSVELTSGFYEQYF.

On this clone itself: This specimen includes other DNA sequences encoding the same CDR3. The chain uses TRBV7-2 and TRBJ1-1, with a weak D call TRBD1 (5 bases). This CDR3 comprises 13 residues. CDR1 is SGHTA and CDR2 is FQGNSA in the germline V gene. V lost 1 base, J lost 8 bases, and 11 bases lay in between. CDR3 DNA sequence: TGTGCCAGCAGCTTAGATGGGTCAGGGGAAGCTTTCTTT. Translated, it gives CASSLDGSGEAFF.

This chain uses TRBV12-3 or TRBV12-4 with TRBJ2-5; TRBD2 aligns across 7 bases. Trimming removed 5 bases from V and 4 bases from J; junction bases left unmatched: 4. This CDR3 is 13 amino acids long. The chain's CDR3 is CASSPGGAETQYF. In DNA, the CDR3 is TGTGCCAGCAGTCCGGGGGGTGCAGAGACCCAGTACTTC.

The chain recombines TRBV10-3 with TRBJ1-4; the D gene is possibly TRBD1 (5 bases). CDR3 size: 14 residues. Germline CDR1 is ENHRY and CDR2 is SYGVKD. Trimming cost V 6 bases and J 7 bases, with 15 bases left between them. CDR3 sequence: CAISTGLRPEKLFF. CDR3 coding DNA: TGTGCCATCAGCACGGGACTCCGGCCTGAAAAACTGTTTTTT.

The J gene is TRBJ1-3, the V gene TRBV19, with D maybe TRBD1 (5 bases). The CDR3 runs to 15 residues. Trimming stripped 4 bases from V and 0 bases from J, with 10 bases between. CDR1 and CDR2 (germline): LNHDA, SQIVND (reference sequence). CDR3 in amino acids: CASSKQAFSGNTIYF. The DNA for the CDR3 is TGTGCCAGTAGTAAACAGGCGTTCTCTGGAAACACCATATATTTT.

J is TRBJ2-7 and V is TRBV5-4; TRBD2 agrees at 10 bases. V shed 2 bases, J shed 4 bases, and the junction held 6 bases outside the gene matches. The CDR3 sequence is 15 residues long. In germline, CDR1 is SGHNT, CDR2 YYREEE (reference sequence). The CDR3 protein is CASSFVAGGSYEQYF. CDR3 in DNA: TGTGCCAGCAGCTTTGTAGCGGGGGGCTCGTACGAGCAGTACTTC.

The CDR3 DNA is TGTGCCAGCAGCCTACAGGGAGGAAACACCATATATTTT. Encoded protein: CASSLQGGNTIYF. J is TRBJ1-3 and V is TRBV14, with D perhaps TRBD1 (6 bases). Germline lookup yields CDR1 SGHDN and CDR2 FVKESK. CDR3 length: 13 residues. The germline V and J ends were trimmed by 4 bases and 4 bases, with 8 bases remaining between them.